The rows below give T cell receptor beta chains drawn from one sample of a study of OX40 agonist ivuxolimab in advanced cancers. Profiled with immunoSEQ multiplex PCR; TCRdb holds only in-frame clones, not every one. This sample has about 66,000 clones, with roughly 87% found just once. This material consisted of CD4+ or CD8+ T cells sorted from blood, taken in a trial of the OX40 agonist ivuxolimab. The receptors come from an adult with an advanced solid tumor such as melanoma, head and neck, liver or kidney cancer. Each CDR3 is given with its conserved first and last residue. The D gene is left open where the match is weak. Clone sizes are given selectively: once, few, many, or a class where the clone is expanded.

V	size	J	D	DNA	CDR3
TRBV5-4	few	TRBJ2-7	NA	TGTGCCAGCAGCTTGGCGGTAGGTTATCGCGAGCAGTACTTC	CASSLAVGYREQYF
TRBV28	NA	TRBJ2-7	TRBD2	TGTGCCAGCAGAATAGGACTAGCGGGAGGTTCTATGGGCCAGCAGTACTTC	CASRIGLAGGSMGQQYF
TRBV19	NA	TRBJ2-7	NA	TGTGCCAGTAGTATAGCTCCCAACAGGGCTCGCGAGCAGTACTTC	CASSIAPNRAREQYF
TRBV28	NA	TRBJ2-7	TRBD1	TGTGCCAGCAGCGGGACAGGGGGCTCCTACGAGCAGTACTTC	CASSGTGGSYEQYF
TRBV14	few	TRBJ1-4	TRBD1	TGTGCCAGCAGCCATGAAGGACAGGGGTGGGAAAAACTGTTTTTT	CASSHEGQGWEKLFF
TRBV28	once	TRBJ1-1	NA	TGTGCCAGCAGTTACACTGAAGCTTTCTTT	CASSYTEAFF
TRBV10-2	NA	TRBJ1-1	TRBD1	TGCGCCAGCAGCAGGACAGGGCCCTATGGGGACACTGAAGCTTTCTTT	CASSRTGPYGDTEAFF
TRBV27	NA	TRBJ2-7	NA	TGTGCCAGCAGTTTATATGGCAGGGTCCTCTACGAGCAGTACTTC	CASSLYGRVLYEQYF
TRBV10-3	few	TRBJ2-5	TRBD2	TGTGCCATCAGTGAGCCTAGCGGGCAAGAGACCCAGTACTTC	CAISEPSGQETQYF
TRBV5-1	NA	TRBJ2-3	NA	TGCGCCAGCAGCTTTAAAGGGGAAGATACGCAGTATTTT	CASSFKGEDTQYF
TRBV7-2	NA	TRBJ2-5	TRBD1	TGTGCCAGCAGCTTAAATGCAGGGGGCAGGGGGACCCAGTACTTC	CASSLNAGGRGTQYF
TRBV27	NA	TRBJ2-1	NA	TGTGCCAGCAGTTTAAAGGTGGATTTGAAAATCAATGAGCAGTTCTTC	CASSLKVDLKINEQFF
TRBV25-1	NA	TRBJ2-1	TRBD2	TGTGCCAGCAGTGACGGACTAGCGGGAATAAAACAAAATGAGCAGTTCTTC	CASSDGLAGIKQNEQFF
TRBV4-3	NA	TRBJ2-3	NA	TGCGCCAGCAGCCAAGATTCGGCAGGGTGGGGGGATACGCAGTATTTT	CASSQDSAGWGDTQYF
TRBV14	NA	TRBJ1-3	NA	TGTGCCAGCAGCCAAGGAGGAAACACCATATATTTT	CASSQGGNTIYF
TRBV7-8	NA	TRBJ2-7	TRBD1	TGTGCCAGCAGCCGAACCAGGGGTCAGGGACAGGCCTCCTACGAGCAGTACTTC	CASSRTRGQGQASYEQYF
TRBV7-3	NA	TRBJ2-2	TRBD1	TGTGCCAGCAGCTTAAGGGGGACAGGGGGCCCCGGGGAGCTGTTTTTT	CASSLRGTGGPGELFF
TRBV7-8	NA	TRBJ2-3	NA	TGTGCCAGCAGCTCTAACACAGATGATACGCAGTATTTT	CASSSNTDDTQYF
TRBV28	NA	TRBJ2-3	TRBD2	TGTGCCAGCACCACCCCGATGACTAGCGGTCCAATCCACGCCGGTACAGATACGCAGTATTTT	CASTTPMTSGPIHAGTDTQYF
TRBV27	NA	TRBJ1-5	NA	TGTGCCAGAGGGTATAGCAATCAGCCCCAGCATTTT	CARGYSNQPQHF
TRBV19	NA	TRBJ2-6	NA	TGTGCCAGTAGTTCCCCGCCCGGGGTTTCTTTGACAGGGGCCAACGTCCTGACTTTC	CASSSPPGVSLTGANVLTF
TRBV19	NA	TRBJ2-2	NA	TGTGCCAGTAGTACGGGGATACACACCGGGGAGCTGTTTTTT	CASSTGIHTGELFF
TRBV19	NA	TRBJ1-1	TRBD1	TGTGCCAGTAGAACTCCGGGACAGGGGCACACTGAAGCTTTCTTT	CASRTPGQGHTEAFF
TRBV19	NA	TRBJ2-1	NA	TGTGCCACGACCCGTGAGAGCGGGTGGTCCTACAATGAGCAGTTCTTC	CATTRESGWSYNEQFF
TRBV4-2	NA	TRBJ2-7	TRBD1	TGTGCCAGCAGCTTAGTGGCAGGGGGCAGGTACGAGCAGTACTTC	CASSLVAGGRYEQYF
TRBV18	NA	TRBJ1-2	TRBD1	TGTGCCAGCTCACCACCGGACAGGGGGAGTTACTATGGCTACACCTTC	CASSPPDRGSYYGYTF
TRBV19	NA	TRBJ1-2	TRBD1	TGTGCCAGTAAAGGGACAGGGCGGGGTGGCTACACCTTC	CASKGTGRGGYTF
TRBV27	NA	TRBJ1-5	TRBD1	TGTGCCAGCAGTCGTCAGGGGGTCCCTTTTAGCAATCAGCCCCAGCATTTT	CASSRQGVPFSNQPQHF
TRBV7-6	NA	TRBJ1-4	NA	TGTGCCAGCAGCTTGGACCGGGCCTCGAAGCAAGGGGAAAAACTGTTTTTT	CASSLDRASKQGEKLFF
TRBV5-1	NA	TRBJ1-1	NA	TGCGCCAGCAGCAACCTCCAGGGCCGGGGCATGAACACTGAAGCTTTCTTT	CASSNLQGRGMNTEAFF
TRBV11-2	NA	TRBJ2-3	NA	TGTGCCAGCAGCCCAAACGACCCCGGGGCAAGCCATAGGGGTTCCATTTTT	CASSPNDPGASHRGSIF
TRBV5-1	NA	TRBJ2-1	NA	TGCGCCAGCAGCTTGGCCGTGGGGGCCCTTTACAATGAGCAGTTCTTC	CASSLAVGALYNEQFF
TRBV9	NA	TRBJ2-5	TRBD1	TGTGCCAGCAGCCCGCGCAGCGGGGACAGGGGGAAAAGGCGGCAAGAGACCCAGTACTTC	CASSPRSGDRGKRRQETQYF
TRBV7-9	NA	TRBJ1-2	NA	TGTGCCAGCAGCTCAGAGCAGGGAAACTATGGCTACACCTTC	CASSSEQGNYGYTF
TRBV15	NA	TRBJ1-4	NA	TGTGCCACCAGCAGAGAAGGACAAGTCAATGAAAAACTGTTTTTT	CATSREGQVNEKLFF